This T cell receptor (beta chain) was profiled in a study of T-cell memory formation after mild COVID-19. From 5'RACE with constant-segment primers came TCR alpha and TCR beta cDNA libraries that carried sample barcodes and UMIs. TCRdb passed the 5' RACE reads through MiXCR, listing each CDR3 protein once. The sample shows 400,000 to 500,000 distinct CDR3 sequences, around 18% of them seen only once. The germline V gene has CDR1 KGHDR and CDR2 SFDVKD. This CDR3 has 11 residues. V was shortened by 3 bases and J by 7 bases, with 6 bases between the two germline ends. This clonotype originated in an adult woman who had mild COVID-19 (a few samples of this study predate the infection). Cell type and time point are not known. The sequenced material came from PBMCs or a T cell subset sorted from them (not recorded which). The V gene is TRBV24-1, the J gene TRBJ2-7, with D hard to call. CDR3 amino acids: CATSDMREQYF. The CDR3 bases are TGTGCCACCAGTGATATGCGGGAGCAGTACTTC.